Following are 25 T cell receptor beta chains from one sample sequenced in a study of cytomegalovirus exposure and HLA in healthy donors. The PCR had 60 Vbeta and 13 Jbeta primers. Assay: immunoSEQ multiplex PCR; the TCRdb copy retains only in-frame clones and omits some. The data hold approximately 80,000 clones, with roughly 72% observed a single time. The sequencing sample was made of PBMCs. The receptors here all came from a woman aged 40 to 50 in good health and CMV-seropositive.

The V and J genes are TRBV2 and TRBJ2-3; TRBD2 matches at 12 bases. CDR3 length equals 15 residues. V lost 4 bases and J lost 2; bases outside the gene matches: 1. Germline V gives CDR1 SNHLY, CDR2 FYNNEI. The CDR3 is CASSGTSGVTDTQYF. The CDR3 DNA sequence: TGTGCCAGCAGTGGGACTAGCGGGGTCACAGATACGCAGTATTTT.

The rearrangement uses TRBV2 and TRBJ1-1; D not resolved. The CDR3 has 13 amino acids. Germline loops: CDR1 SNHLY, CDR2 FYNNEI. Trimming left V 8 bases short and J 1 base short, with 11 bases between. The CDR3 coding sequence is TGTGCCAGCGAGCGGGTTTGGAACACTGAAGCTTTCTTT. Translation gives CASERVWNTEAFF.

V gene TRBV5-1 combines with J gene TRBJ1-1, with TRBD1 matching over 8 bases. CDR1 SGHRS and CDR2 YFSETQ come from the germline V gene. This CDR3 has 15 residues. The ends lost 6 bases at V and 0 bases at J; junction bases unmatched: 7. CDR3 in DNA: TGCGCCAGCAAGGTCCGGACAGGGCTGAACACTGAAGCTTTCTTT. Protein product: CASKVRTGLNTEAFF.

CDR3 residues: CASSDISGTADTQYF. The CDR3 DNA reads as TGTGCCAGCAGTGATATTAGCGGGACTGCAGATACGCAGTATTTT. The chain joins TRBV2 to TRBJ2-3, with TRBD2 matching 8 bases. Germline assignment: CDR1 SNHLY and CDR2 FYNNEI. With V trimmed by 3 bases and J by 4 bases, 6 bases remained unmatched. The CDR3 is 15 amino acids.

J is TRBJ2-5 and V is TRBV6-1; 7 bases match TRBD2. This CDR3 is 14 amino acids long. The junction had 5 bases not matched to a gene; V was cut back by 3 bases and J by 4 bases. CDR1 MNHNS and CDR2 SASEGT come from the germline V gene. The CDR3 coding sequence is TGTGCCAGCAGTGATGCAGGGAGGGGAGAGACCCAGTACTTC. This encodes CASSDAGRGETQYF.

The table lists this clone with a few counts. The chain is built from TRBV6-1 and TRBJ1-5; 8 nucleotides align to TRBD1. The CDR3 loop spans 14 amino acids. V dropped 7 bases and J dropped 6; count of bases not matched to a gene: 8. CDR1 is MNHNS, CDR2 SASEGT, per germline. Here the CDR3 reads CASIPGQETQPQHF. Written as DNA, the CDR3 is TGTGCCAGCATTCCGGGACAGGAGACTCAGCCCCAGCATTTT.

The chain combines TRBV7-2 with TRBJ2-7, with D possibly being TRBD1 (6 bases). The CDR3 consists of 12 residues. The V end lost 4 bases, the J end lost 7 bases, and 11 bases lay between the germline ends. CDR1 is SGHTA, CDR2 FQGNSA, per germline. CDR3 nucleotides: TGTGCCAGCAGCTCCACAGGGAATGAGCAGTACTTC. Protein: CASSSTGNEQYF.

This clone appeared a few times. The chain is built from TRBV28 and TRBJ1-4; no firm D call. The germline V gene encodes CDR1 MDHEN and CDR2 SYDVKM. Deletions cut 6 bases from V and 2 bases from J, with 10 bases between. The CDR3 contains 14 residues. CDR3 region: CASRNTFTNEKLFF. The DNA of the CDR3 is TGTGCCAGCAGAAACACCTTCACTAATGAAAAACTGTTTTTT.

The rearrangement uses TRBV5-4 and TRBJ2-1; D perhaps matches TRBD1 (5 bases). The CDR3 is 14 residues long. The germline V gene has CDR1 SGHNT and CDR2 YYREEE (reference sequence). V shed 1 base and J shed 4 bases, with 9 bases lying between them. Here the CDR3 DNA reads TGTGCCAGCAGCTTGCGTGGGGCATACAATGAGCAGTTCTTC. Amino acid sequence: CASSLRGAYNEQFF. The full variable domain, with the rest looked up from reference TRBV5-4 and TRBJ2-1, is ETGVTQSPTHLIKTRGQQVTLRCSSQSGHNTVSWYQQALGQGPQFIFQYYREEENGRGNFPPRFSGLQFPNYSSELNVNALELDDSALYLCASSLRGAYNEQFFGPGTRLTVL.

This clone was counted a few times. This chain uses TRBV5-1 with TRBJ1-2, with a possible D match to TRBD1 (5 bases). With 0 bases removed from V and 8 bases from J, the gap between germline ends came to 11 bases. The CDR3 consists of 13 residues. CDR1 is SGHRS and CDR2 is YFSETQ in the germline V gene. CDR3 bases: TGCGCCAGCAGCTTGGAGCAGGGTCGGGGCTACACCTTC. This encodes CASSLEQGRGYTF.

This chain connects TRBV30 to TRBJ1-1, with D perhaps TRBD1 (5 bases). The germline V gene has CDR1 GTSNPN and CDR2 SVGIG (reference sequence). Trimming removed 4 bases at V and 1 base at J, with 13 bases between. CDR3 length: 14 residues. CDR3 nucleotides: TGTGCCTGGAATAGTAAACAGGAGAACACTGAAGCTTTCTTT. Encoded protein: CAWNSKQENTEAFF.

This chain links TRBV30 with TRBJ1-5; 8 nucleotides agree with TRBD1. This CDR3 comprises 15 residues. In germline, CDR1 is GTSNPN, CDR2 SVGIG (reference sequence). Trimming cost V 2 bases and J 4 bases; bases outside gene matches: 7. The CDR3 protein is CAWSTGQGLNQPQHF. In DNA form, the CDR3 reads TGTGCCTGGAGTACCGGACAGGGCTTAAATCAGCCCCAGCATTTT. The full variable domain, its missing parts supplied by reference TRBV30 and TRBJ1-5, is SQTIHQWPATLVQPVGSPLSLECTVEGTSNPNLYWYRQAAGRGLQLLFYSVGIGQISSEVPQNLSASRPQDRQFILSSKKLLLSDSGFYLCAWSTGQGLNQPQHFGDGTRLSIL.

The chain recombines TRBV6-6 with TRBJ2-1; 7 bases are shared with TRBD2. This CDR3 comprises 13 residues. Germline V gives CDR1 MNHNY, CDR2 SVGAGI (reference sequence). V shed 4 bases and J 7 bases; nucleotides not matched to a gene: 4. CDR3 in DNA: TGTGCCAGCAGTTCGGCCGGGGGGAATGAGCAGTTCTTC. Protein sequence: CASSSAGGNEQFF.

The chain links TRBV2 to TRBJ2-6; D might be TRBD1 (6 bases). CDR3 size: 17 residues. V lost 5 bases to trimming and J lost 0 bases, with 14 bases between them. In germline, CDR1 is SNHLY, CDR2 FYNNEI. The CDR3 protein is CASSPRDTGSGANVLTF. The CDR3 nucleotides read TGTGCCAGCAGTCCCCGGGACACGGGCTCTGGGGCCAACGTCCTGACTTTC. The full variable domain, its missing parts supplied by reference TRBV2 and TRBJ2-6, is EPEVTQTPSHQVTQMGQEVILRCVPISNHLYFYWYRQILGQKVEFLVSFYNNEISEKSEIFDDQFSVERPDGSNFTLKIRSTKLEDSAMYFCASSPRDTGSGANVLTFGAGSRLTVL.

The chain carries TRBV5-4 and TRBJ2-2; a possible D gene is TRBD2 (6 bases). The CDR3 sequence is 14 residues long. Germline values: CDR1 SGHNT, CDR2 YYREEE (reference sequence). V was pared by 3 bases and J by 2 bases, with 8 bases between. Here the CDR3 DNA reads TGTGCCAGCAGCTGGGGAGGTAACACCGGGGAGCTGTTTTTT. Protein: CASSWGGNTGELFF.

The rearrangement uses TRBV28 and TRBJ1-1; D perhaps matches TRBD1 (5 bases). The CDR3 covers 17 residues. CDR1 and CDR2 from the germline V gene are MDHEN and SYDVKM. V gave up 1 base and J gave up 1 base, with 16 bases separating them. DNA of the CDR3: TGTGCCAGCAGTTTATATAGCCAGGTGGGGGGGAACACTGAAGCTTTCTTT. Translating gives CASSLYSQVGGNTEAFF.

This rearrangement joins TRBV9 to TRBJ1-2, with D perhaps matching TRBD1 (6 bases). This CDR3 is built from 13 residues. Between the trimmed V and J ends, which lost 0 bases and 3 bases, there was a span of 6 bases. Germline V gives CDR1 SGDLS, CDR2 YYNGEE. The CDR3 region is CASSVGQDYGYTF. CDR3 bases: TGTGCCAGCAGCGTAGGACAGGACTATGGCTACACCTTC.

The chain recombines TRBV6-1 with TRBJ2-5, with unresolved D. Trimming shortened V by 5 bases and J by 5 bases, and 15 bases separated the two germline ends. The CDR3 length is 14 residues. Germline lookup yields CDR1 MNHNS and CDR2 SASEGT. The CDR3 loop is CASSFIHSWETQYF. The CDR3 DNA is TGTGCCAGCAGTTTTATTCACTCCTGGGAGACCCAGTACTTC.

V gene TRBV7-2 combines with J gene TRBJ1-5, with a tentative D call TRBD1 (5 bases). V was pared by 1 base and J by 3 bases, with 10 bases between. The germline gives CDR1 SGHTA, CDR2 FQGNSA. This CDR3 comprises 15 residues. The CDR3 here is CASSLEAGINQPQHF. In DNA, the CDR3 is TGTGCCAGCAGCTTAGAGGCAGGGATCAATCAGCCCCAGCATTTT.

As for this clone: The same CDR3 arises from other DNA sequences in this sample as well. The chain links TRBV6-5 to TRBJ1-1; D unclear. Germline CDR1 MNHEY, CDR2 SVGAGI. Trimming removed 4 bases at V and 1 base at J, with 7 bases between. This CDR3 comprises 13 residues. The CDR3, as DNA: TGTGCCAGCAGTTTCCCAGGGAACACTGAAGCTTTCTTT. Translated, it gives CASSFPGNTEAFF.

The chain is built from TRBV7-8 and TRBJ2-1; no definite D call. Germline lookup yields CDR1 SGHVS and CDR2 FQNEAQ. Trimming took 3 bases from V and 6 from J, leaving 18 bases between them. The CDR3 runs 16 residues. CDR3 coding DNA: TGTGCCAGCAGCTTCTACCCTCCGGAGCGATTCAATGAGCAGTTCTTC. Protein: CASSFYPPERFNEQFF.

The chain combines TRBV6-1 with TRBJ1-2; D not certain. The ends were cut back, 2 bases at V and 4 bases at J, with 5 bases in the middle. The CDR3 loop spans 12 amino acids. Germline V gene data show CDR1 as MNHNS and CDR2 as SASEGT. CDR3 in amino acids: CASSEHSYGYTF. For the CDR3, the DNA is TGTGCCAGCAGTGAACATAGCTATGGCTACACCTTC.

The chain employs TRBV5-6 and TRBJ1-5, with D possibly TRBD1 on 6 matching bases. Trimming took off 0 bases at V and 5 bases at J, with 12 bases between the two ends. CDR1 is SGHDT, CDR2 YYEEEE, per germline. The CDR3 loop spans 15 amino acids. DNA of the CDR3: TGTGCCAGCAGCTTGGACAGGGCGCTTGATCAGCCCCAGCATTTT. Translated: CASSLDRALDQPQHF.

This chain links TRBV6-1 with TRBJ1-5; 7 nucleotides line up with TRBD1. The CDR3 sequence is 15 residues long. Germline V gene lookup returns CDR1 MNHNS and CDR2 SASEGT. After removal of 1 base from V and 4 bases from J, the junction contained 4 bases not matched to a gene. In DNA, the CDR3 is TGTGCCAGCAGTGAAGGACAGGGCGGTAATCAGCCCCAGCATTTT. It codes for CASSEGQGGNQPQHF.

The V gene is TRBV30, the J gene TRBJ1-2; D gene ambiguous. The CDR3 sequence is 14 residues long. The V end was cut by 4 bases, the J end by 0 bases, with 12 bases between. Germline loops: CDR1 GTSNPN, CDR2 SVGIG (reference sequence). The CDR3 DNA sequence: TGTGCCTGGACCTCGGAACTAACTAACTATGGCTACACCTTC. This encodes CAWTSELTNYGYTF.